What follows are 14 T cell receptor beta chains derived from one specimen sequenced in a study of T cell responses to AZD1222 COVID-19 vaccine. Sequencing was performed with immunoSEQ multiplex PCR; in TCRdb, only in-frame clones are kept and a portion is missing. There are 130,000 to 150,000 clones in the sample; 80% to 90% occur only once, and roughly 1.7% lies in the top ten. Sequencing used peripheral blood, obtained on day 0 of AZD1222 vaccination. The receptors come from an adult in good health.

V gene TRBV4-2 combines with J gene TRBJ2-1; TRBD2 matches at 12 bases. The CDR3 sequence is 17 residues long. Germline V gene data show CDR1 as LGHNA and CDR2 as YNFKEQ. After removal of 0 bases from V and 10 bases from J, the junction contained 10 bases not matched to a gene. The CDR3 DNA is TGTGCCAGCAGCCAAGATGGGGCTAGCGGGGGGGCACAAGAGCAGTTCTTC. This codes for CASSQDGASGGAQEQFF.

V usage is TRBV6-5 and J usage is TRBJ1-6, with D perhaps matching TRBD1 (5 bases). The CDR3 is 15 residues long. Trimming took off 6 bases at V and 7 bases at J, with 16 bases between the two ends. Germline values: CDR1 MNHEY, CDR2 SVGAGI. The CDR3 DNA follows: TGTGCCAGCAGACCACCAACAGGAGGGAATTCACCCCTCCACTTT. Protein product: CASRPPTGGNSPLHF.

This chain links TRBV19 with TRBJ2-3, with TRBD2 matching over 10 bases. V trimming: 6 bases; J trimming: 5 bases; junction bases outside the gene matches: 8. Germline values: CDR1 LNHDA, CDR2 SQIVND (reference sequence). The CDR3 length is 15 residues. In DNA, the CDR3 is TGTGCCAGTAGGATGAGCGGGAGGGCCATAGATACGCAGTATTTT. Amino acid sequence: CASRMSGRAIDTQYF.

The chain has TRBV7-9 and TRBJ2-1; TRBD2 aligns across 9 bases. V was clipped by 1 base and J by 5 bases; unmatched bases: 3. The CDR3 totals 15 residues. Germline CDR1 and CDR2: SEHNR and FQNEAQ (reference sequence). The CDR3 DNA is TGTGCCAGCAGCTTAGGAGTAGCGGGAGACAATGAGCAGTTCTTC. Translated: CASSLGVAGDNEQFF.

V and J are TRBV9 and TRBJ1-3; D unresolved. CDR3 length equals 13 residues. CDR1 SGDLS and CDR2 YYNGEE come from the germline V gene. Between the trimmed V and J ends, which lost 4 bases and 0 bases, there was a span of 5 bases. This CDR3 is CASSLSSGNTIYF. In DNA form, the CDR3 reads TGTGCCAGCAGCCTTAGCTCTGGAAACACCATATATTTT.

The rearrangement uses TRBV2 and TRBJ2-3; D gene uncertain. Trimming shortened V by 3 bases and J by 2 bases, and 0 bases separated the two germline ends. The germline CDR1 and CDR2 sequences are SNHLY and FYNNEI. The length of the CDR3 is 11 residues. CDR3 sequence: CASSDTDTQYF. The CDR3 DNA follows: TGTGCCAGCAGTGACACAGATACGCAGTATTTT.

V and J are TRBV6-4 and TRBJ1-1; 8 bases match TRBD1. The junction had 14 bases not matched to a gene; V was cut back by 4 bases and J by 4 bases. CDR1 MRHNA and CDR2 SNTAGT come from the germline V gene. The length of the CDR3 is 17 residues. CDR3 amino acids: CASSASLGQGVGTEAFF. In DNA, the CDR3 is TGTGCCAGCAGTGCCTCCCTAGGACAGGGTGTGGGCACTGAAGCTTTCTTT.

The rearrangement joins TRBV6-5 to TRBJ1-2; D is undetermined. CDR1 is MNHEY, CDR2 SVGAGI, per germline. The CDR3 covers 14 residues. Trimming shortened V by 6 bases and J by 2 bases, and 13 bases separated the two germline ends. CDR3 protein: CASRPRTRNYGYTF. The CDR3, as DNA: TGTGCCAGCAGACCCCGGACTCGGAACTATGGCTACACCTTC.

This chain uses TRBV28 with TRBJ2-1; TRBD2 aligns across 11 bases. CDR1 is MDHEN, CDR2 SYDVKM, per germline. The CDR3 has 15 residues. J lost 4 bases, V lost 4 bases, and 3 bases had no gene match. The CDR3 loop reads CASSYVAGGYNEQFF. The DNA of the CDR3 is TGTGCCAGCAGTTACGTAGCGGGAGGGTACAATGAGCAGTTCTTC.

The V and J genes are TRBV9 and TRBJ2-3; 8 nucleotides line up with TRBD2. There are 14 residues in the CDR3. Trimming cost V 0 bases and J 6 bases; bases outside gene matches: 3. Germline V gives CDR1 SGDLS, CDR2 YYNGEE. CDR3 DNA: TGTGCCAGCAGCGTAGAAGCGGGAGTGGATACGCAGTATTTT. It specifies CASSVEAGVDTQYF. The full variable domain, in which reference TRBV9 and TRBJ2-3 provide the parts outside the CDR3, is DSGVTQTPKHLITATGQRVTLRCSPRSGDLSVYWYQQSLDQGLQFLIQYYNGEERAKGNILERFSAQQFPDLHSELNLSSLELGDSALYFCASSVEAGVDTQYFGPGTRLTVL.

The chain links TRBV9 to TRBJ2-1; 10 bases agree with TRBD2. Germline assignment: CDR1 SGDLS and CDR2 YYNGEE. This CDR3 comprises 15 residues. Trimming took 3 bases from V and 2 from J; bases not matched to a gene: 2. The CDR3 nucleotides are TGTGCCAGCAGCGATAGCGGGGGGCCCTACAATGAGCAGTTCTTC. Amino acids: CASSDSGGPYNEQFF.

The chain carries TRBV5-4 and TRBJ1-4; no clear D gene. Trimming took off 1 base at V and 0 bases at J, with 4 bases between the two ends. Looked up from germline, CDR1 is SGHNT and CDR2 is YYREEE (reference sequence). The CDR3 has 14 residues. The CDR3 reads CASSLTATNEKLFF. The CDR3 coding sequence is TGTGCCAGCAGCTTGACTGCAACTAATGAAAAACTGTTTTTT.

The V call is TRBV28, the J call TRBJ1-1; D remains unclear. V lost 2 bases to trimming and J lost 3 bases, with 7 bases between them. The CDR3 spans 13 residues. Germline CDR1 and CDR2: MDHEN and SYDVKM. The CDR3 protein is CASSLRAHTEAFF. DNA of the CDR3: TGTGCCAGCAGTTTAAGGGCGCACACTGAAGCTTTCTTT.

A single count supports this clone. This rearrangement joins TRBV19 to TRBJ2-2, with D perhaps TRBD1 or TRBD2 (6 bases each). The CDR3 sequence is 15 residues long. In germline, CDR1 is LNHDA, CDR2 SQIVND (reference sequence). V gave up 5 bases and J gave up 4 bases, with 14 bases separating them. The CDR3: CASSWRGEGTGELFF. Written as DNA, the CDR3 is TGTGCCAGTAGTTGGAGGGGGGAAGGCACCGGGGAGCTGTTTTTT.